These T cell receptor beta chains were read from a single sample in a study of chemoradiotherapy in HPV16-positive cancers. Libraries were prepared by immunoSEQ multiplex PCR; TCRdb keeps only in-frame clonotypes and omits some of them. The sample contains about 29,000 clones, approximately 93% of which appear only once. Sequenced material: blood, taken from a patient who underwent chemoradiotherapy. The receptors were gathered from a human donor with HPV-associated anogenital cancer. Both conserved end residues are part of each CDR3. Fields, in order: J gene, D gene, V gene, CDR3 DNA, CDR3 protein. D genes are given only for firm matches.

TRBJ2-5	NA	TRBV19	TGTGCCAGTAGCTGGGACTTCCAAGAGACCCAGTACTTC	CASSWDFQETQYF
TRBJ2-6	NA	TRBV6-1	TGTGCCAGCAGTGGTGACAGCGCTGGGGCCAACGTCCTGACTTTC	CASSGDSAGANVLTF
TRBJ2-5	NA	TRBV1	TGCACCAGCAGCCGAGGACTAGCAGGGTTGTACCAAGAGACCCAGTACTTC	CTSSRGLAGLYQETQYF
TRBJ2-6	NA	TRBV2	TGTGCCAGCACCTTCTCTGGGGCCAACGTCCTGACTTTC	CASTFSGANVLTF
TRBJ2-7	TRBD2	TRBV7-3	TGTGCCAGCAGCCCCCTCGGGACTAGCGACGAGCAGTACTTC	CASSPLGTSDEQYF
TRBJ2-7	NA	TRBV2	TGTGCCAGCAGCGTACAGGGGACCAGCGGGGTTTCCTACGAGCAGTACTTC	CASSVQGTSGVSYEQYF
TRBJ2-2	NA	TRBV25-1	TGTGCCAGCAGTGTAACAGGGAGAGGAAACACCGGGGAGCTGTTTTTT	CASSVTGRGNTGELFF
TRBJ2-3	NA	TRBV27	TGTGCCAGCAGCCCCCGGGACACCACCACAGATACGCAGTATTTT	CASSPRDTTTDTQYF
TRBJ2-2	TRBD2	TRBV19	TGTGCCAGTAGTATAGCGGGAGGCTACACCGGGGAGCTGTTTTTT	CASSIAGGYTGELFF
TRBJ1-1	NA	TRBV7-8	TGTGCCAGCAGCCCGGGTTGGGAGACTGAAGCTTTCTTT	CASSPGWETEAFF